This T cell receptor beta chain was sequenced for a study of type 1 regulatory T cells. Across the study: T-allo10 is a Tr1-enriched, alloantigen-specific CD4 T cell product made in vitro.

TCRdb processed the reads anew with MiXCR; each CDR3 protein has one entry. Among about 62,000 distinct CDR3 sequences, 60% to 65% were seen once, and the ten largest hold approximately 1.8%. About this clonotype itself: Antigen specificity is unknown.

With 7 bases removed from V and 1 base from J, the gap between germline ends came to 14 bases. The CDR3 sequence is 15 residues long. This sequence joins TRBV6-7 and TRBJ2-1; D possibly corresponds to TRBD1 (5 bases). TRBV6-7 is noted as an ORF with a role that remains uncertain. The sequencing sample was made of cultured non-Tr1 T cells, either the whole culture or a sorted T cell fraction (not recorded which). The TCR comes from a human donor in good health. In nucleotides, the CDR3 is TGTGCCAGCACCTTAGGGGCGGAATCCTACAATGAGCAGTTCTTC. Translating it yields CASTLGAESYNEQFF.